A single sample is the source of the 9 T cell receptor beta chains below, sequenced in a study of T cells after yellow fever vaccination. TCRdb re-derived calls from the 5' RACE reads in MiXCR, one entry per CDR3 protein. Of about 300,000 distinct CDR3 sequences listed, 6.8% are singletons. Sequences were derived from PBMCs, sampled roughly 46 days after the first yellow fever vaccination. These receptors all stem from a man aged 18 to 35 who received the YFV17D yellow fever vaccine.

This clonotype was observed a handful of times. This chain joins TRBV2 and TRBJ2-4, with D perhaps TRBD1 (7 bases). The CDR3 totals 11 residues. CDR1 SNHLY and CDR2 FYNNEI come from the germline V gene. Trimming stripped 4 bases from V and 15 bases from J, with 13 bases between. In DNA, the CDR3 is TGTGCCAGCAGTGCGCGGGACAGTAGGTACTTC. It specifies CASSARDSRYF.

The table lists this clonotype with many counts. The V and J genes are TRBV10-2 and TRBJ2-3; D is undetermined. The CDR3 runs 13 residues. The V gene's germline CDR1 is WSHSY and CDR2 SAAADI. The V and J ends lost 6 bases and 2 bases respectively, with 9 bases between them. CDR3: CASRVLNTDTQYF. The CDR3 DNA reads as TGCGCCAGCAGGGTGCTCAACACAGATACGCAGTATTTT.

Turning to this clonotype: At one end the junction does not follow the germline gene, possibly because of a read error. The genes are TRBV18 and TRBJ2-3; TRBD1 is a possible D gene (5 bases). Germline V lookup: CDR1 KGHSH, CDR2 LQKENI. This CDR3 spans 14 amino acids. In nucleotides, the CDR3 is TGTACCAGCTCACCACCGCAGGGAACAGATACGCAGTATTTT. The encoded protein is CTSSPPQGTDTQYF.

Of note for this clonotype: Being one base from a much bigger clone, this may be a read error. V is TRBV10-3 and J is TRBJ2-1; TRBD1 might be the D (6 bases). Germline V gives CDR1 ENHRY, CDR2 SYGVKD. The CDR3 has 16 residues. The germline V and J ends were trimmed by 6 bases and 2 bases, with 17 bases remaining between them. As DNA, the CDR3 is TGTGCCATCAGACGAACCGGGACACAAACCTACAATGAGCAGTTCTTC. Its translation is CAIRRTGTQTYNEQFF.

This clonotype turned up a few times. The V gene is TRBV7-8, the J gene TRBJ2-3; D uncertain. This CDR3 has 14 amino acids. V was shortened by 4 bases and J by 2 bases, with 10 bases between the two germline ends. The germline gives CDR1 SGHVS, CDR2 FQNEAQ. This chain's CDR3 is CASSSMTNTDTQYF. Here the CDR3 DNA reads TGTGCCAGCAGCTCGATGACAAACACAGATACGCAGTATTTT. The entire variable domain, with the rest obtained from reference TRBV7-8 and TRBJ2-3, is as follows: GAGVSQSPRYKVAKRGQDVALRCDPISGHVSLFWYQQALGQGPEFLTYFQNEAQLDKSGLPSDRFFAERPEGSVSTLKIQRTQQEDSAVYLCASSSMTNTDTQYFGPGTRLTVL.

The chain couples TRBV6-1 to TRBJ2-7; 8 bases are a match to TRBD1. Losses at the gene ends were 5 bases for V and 4 bases for J; bases not matched to a gene: 13. CDR3 size: 16 residues. Looked up from germline, CDR1 is MNHNS and CDR2 is SASEGT. The CDR3 nucleotides are TGTGCCAGCAGTACAAAAATCAGGGGGCTAGTATACGAGCAGTACTTC. It yields the protein CASSTKIRGLVYEQYF.

This clonotype was seen more than once but under ten times. The genes are TRBV7-9 and TRBJ2-3; TRBD1 matches at 7 bases. Losses at the gene ends were 6 bases for V and 2 bases for J; bases not matched to a gene: 14. Per germline, CDR1 SEHNR and CDR2 FQNEAQ (reference sequence). This CDR3 contains 17 residues. The DNA for the CDR3 is TGTGCCAGCAGATCGGCCGGCCGGCAGGGGGTCACAGATACGCAGTATTTT. Translated, it gives CASRSAGRQGVTDTQYF.

This clonotype has at least ten counts. The chain recombines TRBV20-1 with TRBJ1-2; TRBD1 might be the D (5 bases). Trimming removed 3 bases at V and 5 bases at J, with 13 bases between. Germline V CDR1 and CDR2: DFQATT, SNEGSKA (reference sequence). The CDR3 runs 13 residues. The CDR3 reads CSASYGGEYGYTF. CDR3 DNA: TGCAGTGCTAGTTATGGGGGGGAATATGGCTACACCTTC.

The table lists this clonotype with a few counts. This chain joins TRBV5-4 and TRBJ2-3; 8 bases agree with TRBD2. The CDR3 has 15 amino acids. CDR1 is SGHNT, CDR2 YYREEE, per germline (reference sequence). The V and J ends lost 1 base and 2 bases, in that order; junction bases with no gene match: 3. CDR3 residues: CASSLKAGDTDTQYF. CDR3 DNA: TGTGCCAGCAGCTTGAAAGCGGGGGACACAGATACGCAGTATTTT. Using reference TRBV5-4 and TRBJ2-3 for the parts outside the CDR3, the full variable domain is ETGVTQSPTHLIKTRGQQVTLRCSSQSGHNTVSWYQQALGQGPQFIFQYYREEENGRGNFPPRFSGLQFPNYSSELNVNALELDDSALYLCASSLKAGDTDTQYFGPGTRLTVL.